Below are 5 T cell receptor beta chains sequenced from a single sample in a study of blood T cell repertoires in COVID-19. TCRdb's table, derived via immunoSEQ multiplex PCR, lists solely in-frame clones and lacks some. The sample lists some 120,000 clones; more than 75% were seen once. Sequencing input: peripheral blood. The receptors derive from a human donor in a cohort sampled during active COVID-19.

The CDR3 reads CASSSGQNTGELFF. The CDR3 nucleotides are TGTGCCAGCAGCTCCGGACAAAACACCGGGGAGCTGTTTTTT. The rearrangement links TRBV11-3 to TRBJ2-2, with D perhaps matching TRBD1 (5 bases). V dropped 4 bases and J dropped 2 bases, with 8 bases sitting between them. The CDR3 totals 14 residues. From germline, CDR1 is SGHNT and CDR2 YENEEA.

The chain couples TRBV6-2 or TRBV6-3 to TRBJ2-3, with 10 bases identical to TRBD2. With V trimmed by 6 bases and J by 3 bases, 9 bases remained unmatched. CDR1 and CDR2 from the germline V gene are MNHEY and SVGEGT. CDR3 length: 16 amino acids. The CDR3 nucleotides read TGTGCCAGCAGCCCCGCTAGCGGGAGCCGAACAGATACGCAGTATTTT. Translating it yields CASSPASGSRTDTQYF.

The chain recombines TRBV15 with TRBJ1-5; maybe TRBD1 (5 bases). CDR1 and CDR2 from the germline V gene are LNHNV and YYDKDF (reference sequence). The V and J ends lost 0 bases and 6 bases respectively, with 18 bases between them. The length of the CDR3 is 17 residues. CDR3 coding DNA: TGTGCCACCAGCAGAGAGGAAAGGGCACTGGGGGGTCAGCCCCAGCATTTT. Its protein is CATSREERALGGQPQHF.

In its sample, this clone is medium-sized. The chain employs TRBV6-1 and TRBJ1-4, with 7 positions matching TRBD1. CDR3 length equals 18 residues. The V gene's germline CDR1 is MNHNS and CDR2 SASEGT. V was pared by 0 bases and J by 3 bases, with 10 bases of the junction left unmatched. The CDR3 sequence: CASSEAGYRQGPNEKLFF. The CDR3 DNA follows: TGTGCCAGCAGTGAAGCGGGATATAGACAGGGACCTAATGAAAAACTGTTTTTT.

The sample holds one count of this clone. The genes are TRBV11-2 and TRBJ2-7; 9 bases are a match to TRBD2. The germline gives CDR1 SGHAT, CDR2 FQNNGV. V was clipped by 4 bases and J by 0 bases; unmatched bases: 10. The CDR3 contains 17 residues. The CDR3 protein is CASSSTLAGVASYEQYF. The CDR3, as DNA: TGTGCCAGCAGCTCGACTTTAGCGGGGGTAGCCTCCTACGAGCAGTACTTC.